This T cell receptor beta chain was obtained from a study of T-cell memory formation after mild COVID-19. The germline CDR1 and CDR2 sequences are SGHTA and FQGNSA. V lost 5 bases, J lost 7 bases, and 20 bases lay in between. The CDR3 loop spans 15 amino acids. In TCRdb, the 5' RACE reads were re-called with MiXCR into one record per CDR3 protein. Of fewer than 350,000 distinct CDR3 sequences listed, over 11% are singletons. The origin of this receptor is a man younger than 35 who had mild COVID-19 (a few samples of this study predate the infection). Cell type and time point are not known. Specimen: PBMCs or a T cell subset sorted from them (not recorded which). The rearrangement links TRBV7-2 to TRBJ1-2, with a tentative D call TRBD1 (5 bases). The CDR3 nucleotides are TGTGCCAGCAGCCGCTATAATATGGGGGAGTCTGGCTACACCTTC. Protein sequence: CASSRYNMGESGYTF.